The clone carrying this T cell receptor (beta chain) was counted only a few times. The data were taken from a study of blood T cell repertoires in COVID-19. Study-wide background: Samples came from the United States, Italy and Spain, spanning acute and convalescent COVID-19.

V was clipped by 6 bases and J by 4 bases, with 10 bases between them. The CDR3 runs to 14 residues. Germline CDR1 and CDR2: LGHNT and FRNRAP. Profiled with immunoSEQ multiplex PCR; TCRdb holds only in-frame clones, not every one. This table holds about 260,000 clones, over 70% found once. The TCR originated in a woman aged 35 to 49 who had recovered from COVID-19. This chain joins TRBV12-5 and TRBJ2-6, with D possibly matching TRBD2 (7 bases). Sequencing was done on a sample of peripheral blood. CDR3 protein: CASGAGAGANVLTF. The CDR3 bases are TGTGCTAGTGGGGCGGGGGCCGGGGCCAACGTCCTGACTTTC.